A single sample gave rise to the 16 T cell receptor beta chains below, sequenced in a study of blood T cells in healthy people across ages. Alongside a J-beta primer mix, a sample-barcoded 5' primer served in a second PCR lasting about 7 to 12 cycles. MiXCR, run by TCRdb on the 5' RACE reads, gives a single entry per CDR3 protein. The sample lists some 940,000 distinct CDR3 sequences, around 29% seen once, with about a tenth in the top ten. These same data were also listed under a study on T cells of mothers and their children.

Sequenced input: blood. Receptors were obtained from a middle-aged woman in good health.

This clonotype has more than one count but fewer than ten. At one of its ends the junction is not consistent with the germline gene, which may arise from a read error. The rearrangement uses TRBV7-9 and TRBJ2-7; D is perhaps TRBD1 or TRBD2 (6 bases each). The V gene's germline CDR1 is SEHNR and CDR2 FQNEAQ (reference sequence). The CDR3 totals 14 residues. This CDR3 reads CANSASGGHYEQYF. Written as DNA, the CDR3 is TGTGCCAACAGCGCTAGTGGGGGGCACTACGAGCAGTACTTC.

Ten or more counts support this clonotype. The chain recombines TRBV9 with TRBJ2-5; TRBD2 might be the D (7 bases). Germline values: CDR1 SGDLS, CDR2 YYNGEE. The V and J ends lost 1 base and 4 bases respectively, with 17 bases between them. This CDR3 is 16 amino acids long. This CDR3 reads CASSVNTGGPVETQYF. Here the CDR3 DNA reads TGTGCCAGCAGCGTAAACACCGGGGGGCCAGTAGAGACCCAGTACTTC.

The gene calls are TRBV4-3 and TRBJ1-2; no clear D. Deletions cut 0 bases from V and 5 bases from J, with 13 bases between. Germline values: CDR1 LGHNA, CDR2 YSLEER. The CDR3 loop spans 15 amino acids. This CDR3 is CASSQDRQAAYGYTF. The DNA for the CDR3 is TGCGCCAGCAGCCAAGATAGGCAGGCGGCTTATGGCTACACCTTC.

Many counts were recorded for this clonotype. The chain couples TRBV19 to TRBJ2-7, with D perhaps TRBD1 or TRBD2 (5 bases each). Between the trimmed V and J ends, which lost 6 bases and 5 bases, there was a span of 20 bases. Germline lookup yields CDR1 LNHDA and CDR2 SQIVND (reference sequence). The CDR3 totals 15 residues. The CDR3 nucleotides read TGTGCCAGTAGCCCATTTTGGGGGAGCAGGGACGAGCAGTACTTC. As protein: CASSPFWGSRDEQYF.

The chain combines TRBV7-2 with TRBJ1-5; D ambiguous. Trimming pared 5 bases from V and 3 bases from J, leaving 17 bases between. The CDR3 runs to 16 residues. The germline V gene encodes CDR1 SGHTA and CDR2 FQGNSA. For the CDR3, the DNA is TGTGCCAGCAGCCCGGTGGGGAGGCAGCTCAATCAGCCCCAGCATTTT. Protein: CASSPVGRQLNQPQHF.

This clonotype came up a few times. The V call is TRBV4-1, the J call TRBJ1-2; TRBD1 is a possible D gene (6 bases). This CDR3 contains 16 residues. Trimming took off 4 bases at V and 4 bases at J, with 19 bases between the two ends. Germline V gene lookup returns CDR1 MGHRA and CDR2 YSYEKL. For the CDR3, the DNA is TGCGCCAGCAGCCGTCAACAGGGCCCAGGTCGCTATGGCTACACCTTC. Translating gives CASSRQQGPGRYGYTF.

Points on this clonotype: One end of the junction varies from germline; a read error may be responsible. The J gene is TRBJ2-7, the V gene TRBV7-2; 7 nucleotides line up with TRBD2. With the DNA end fitting TRBJ2-5 better, the J assignment may be wrong. Germline CDR1 SGHTA, CDR2 FQGNSA. The length of the CDR3 is 15 residues. The CDR3 DNA sequence: TGTGTCAGCAGCTCCTACGGCGGGGGAGGGGAGACCCAGTACTTC. As protein: CVSSSYGGGGETQYF.

This clonotype came up a few times. This chain connects TRBV3-1 to TRBJ2-7; D unclear. This CDR3 is built from 12 residues. The V and J ends lost 5 bases and 6 bases respectively, with 11 bases between them. Per the germline V gene, CDR1 is LGHDT and CDR2 is YNNKEL (reference sequence). CDR3: CASSSPGAEQYF. The CDR3 DNA reads TGTGCCAGCAGCTCCCCCGGTGCCGAGCAGTACTTC.

This clonotype was seen a few times. The chain has TRBV28 and TRBJ2-7; D possibly corresponds to TRBD1 (5 bases). Trimming took off 4 bases at V and 0 bases at J, with 16 bases between the two ends. The CDR3 sequence is 16 residues long. CDR1 is MDHEN, CDR2 SYDVKM, per germline. CDR3 nucleotides: TGTGCCAGCAGTTCGCCGACAGCCGAAAGCTCCTACGAGCAGTACTTC. It specifies CASSSPTAESSYEQYF.

This clonotype was detected only a few times. The chain couples TRBV7-2 to TRBJ1-2; D perhaps matches TRBD1 (6 bases). The CDR3 runs 14 residues. Germline loops: CDR1 SGHTA, CDR2 FQGNSA. The V end lost 6 bases, the J end lost 3 bases, and 14 bases lay between the germline ends. The CDR3: CASSYTGLYYGYTF. DNA for the CDR3: TGTGCCAGCAGTTACACAGGGCTATACTATGGCTACACCTTC.

This clonotype was recorded at least ten times. V and J are TRBV20-1 and TRBJ2-1; tentatively, D is TRBD1 (6 bases). This CDR3 contains 15 residues. CDR1 and CDR2 (germline): DFQATT, SNEGSKA (reference sequence). With 3 bases removed from V and 0 bases from J, the gap between germline ends came to 12 bases. CDR3 nucleotides: TGCAGTGCTAGGGGGGCGACTATCTCCTACAATGAGCAGTTCTTC. It is translated as CSARGATISYNEQFF.

A word on this clonotype: Given a much more abundant clone one base away, this may be a read error. This chain uses TRBV6-1 with TRBJ2-7, with TRBD1 matching over 12 bases. The CDR3 extends over 15 amino acids. Germline values: CDR1 MNHNS, CDR2 SASEGT. CDR3 protein: CAGSEHGTGGFEQYF. The DNA for the CDR3 is TGTGCCGGCAGTGAACACGGGACAGGGGGCTTCGAGCAGTACTTC.

The sample holds many counts of this clonotype. The V gene is TRBV7-2, the J gene TRBJ1-5, with TRBD1 matching over 11 bases. V was pared by 4 bases and J by 6 bases, with 8 bases of the junction left unmatched. This CDR3 has 16 residues. CDR1 and CDR2 (germline): SGHTA, FQGNSA. CDR3 sequence (DNA): TGTGCCAGCAGCTCCTCGGACAGGGGGCGATCTCAGCCCCAGCATTTT. Residues: CASSSSDRGRSQPQHF.

The table lists this clonotype with many counts. The rearrangement uses TRBV4-2 and TRBJ2-7, with a possible D match to TRBD1 (5 bases). This CDR3 region has 14 residues. V lost 1 base, J lost 5 bases, and 12 bases lay in between. Germline V lookup: CDR1 LGHNA, CDR2 YNFKEQ. The CDR3 sequence is CASSQAGPRDEQYF. CDR3 DNA sequence: TGTGCCAGCAGCCAAGCCGGACCCAGGGACGAGCAGTACTTC.

As for this clonotype: Relative to the germline gene, one junction end is altered; a read error may explain this. The chain combines TRBV12-3 or TRBV12-4 with TRBJ2-5, with a weak D call TRBD2 (5 bases). The CDR3 runs to 12 residues. The CDR3 DNA reads TGTACCAGCTCGGGGTTGGGAGAGACCCAGTACTTC. The encoded protein is CTSSGLGETQYF.

Only a few counts were recorded for this clonotype. A much larger clonotype is one base distant, so this may be a read error. The rearrangement joins TRBV11-2 to TRBJ1-2; no definite D call. Germline V gives CDR1 SGHAT, CDR2 FQNNGV. The CDR3 runs 12 residues. The CDR3 loop is CVSTPAAYGYTF. Here the CDR3 DNA reads TGTGTCAGCACCCCGGCAGCGTATGGCTACACCTTC.